This TCR beta chain was captured by sequencing in a study of cytotoxic CD8 clonotypes in ibrutinib-treated CLL. A 1 in 200,000 to 1 in 1 million T cell depth was the sequencing target. The data were produced by immunoSEQ multiplex PCR, yet TCRdb's version contains in-frame clones alone and is incomplete. The sample lists 110,000 to 150,000 clones; about 70% were seen once. Findings and limits, study-wide: Progressing and sustained-remission patients had different sampling times. Exceeding age-matched healthy donors, baseline clonality also tracked the counts of circulating CD8+ T cells.

As concerns this clone: Its antigen is as yet unknown.

This CDR3 has 15 amino acids. Germline CDR1 is SGHRS and CDR2 is YFSETQ. The V gene lost 2 bases and the J gene lost 0 bases, with 11 bases spanning the gap. Material: PBMCs, obtained after 24 months of ibrutinib treatment. The TCR sequence derives from a human donor with chronic lymphocytic leukemia. V usage is TRBV5-1 and J usage is TRBJ2-5, with D hard to call. The CDR3 protein is CASSFGSGYQETQYF. CDR3 DNA sequence: TGCGCCAGCAGCTTTGGGTCAGGCTACCAAGAGACCCAGTACTTC.